The 21 T cell receptor beta chains below all came from one sample that was sequenced in a study of T cell repertoires in cytomegalovirus infection. These receptors' targets are unknown. TCRdb called the reads again in MiXCR, with one record for every CDR3 protein. Of approximately 310,000 distinct CDR3 sequences in the sample, roughly 25% were seen once. The specimen comprised cultured PBMCs, sampled from culture after CMV antigen stimulation. These receptors were collected from a human donor in good health (CMV status not recorded). Some clones in this sample may be carry-over from other donors' samples.

This clonotype was observed a handful of times. Here the CDR3 reads CASSLYREEKLFF. As DNA, the CDR3 is TGTGCCAGCAGCTTATACAGGGAAGAAAAACTGTTTTTT. V usage is TRBV7-2 and J usage is TRBJ1-4, with a tentative D call TRBD1 (6 bases). The CDR3 has 13 amino acids. V lost 2 bases and J 8 bases, leaving 9 bases between the germline ends. Germline CDR1 and CDR2: SGHTA and FQGNSA. Complete variable domain (other parts from reference TRBV7-2 and TRBJ1-4): GAGVSQSPSNKVTEKGKDVELRCDPISGHTALYWYRQSLGQGLEFLIYFQGNSAPDKSGLPSDRFSAERTGGSVSTLTIQRTQQEDSAVYLCASSLYREEKLFFGSGTQLSVL.

In its sample, this clonotype was seen a few times. The chain has TRBV7-4 and TRBJ2-5, with a weak D call TRBD2 (5 bases). Germline V gene sequence: CDR1 SGHVT, CDR2 SQSDAQ. The CDR3 has 15 residues. V lost 5 bases and J 2 bases, leaving 15 bases between the germline ends. The CDR3 here is CASSVLLDPQETQYF. For the CDR3, the DNA is TGTGCCAGCAGCGTGCTACTAGATCCGCAAGAGACCCAGTACTTC.

With regard to this clonotype: The germline gene is not matched at one end of the junction; a read error may be the cause. The V call is TRBV7-6, the J call TRBJ2-2; D perhaps matches TRBD1 (6 bases). The CDR3 contains 16 residues. Per the germline V gene, CDR1 is SGHVS and CDR2 is FNYEAQ. CDR3 in amino acids: CACSLGQFANTGELFF. The CDR3 nucleotides read TGTGCCTGCAGCTTAGGACAGTTCGCGAACACCGGGGAGCTGTTTTTT.

This clonotype was detected a few times. The V call is TRBV6-2 or TRBV6-3, the J call TRBJ1-5, with D unresolved. The CDR3 consists of 12 residues. Germline V gene lookup returns CDR1 MNHEY and CDR2 SVGEGT. Trimming took 2 bases from V and 7 from J, leaving 6 bases between them. The CDR3 sequence is CASSYGRQPQHF. Written as DNA, the CDR3 is TGTGCCAGCAGTTACGGGAGACAGCCCCAGCATTTT.

This clonotype was recorded a few times. The rearrangement joins TRBV27 to TRBJ1-4; 10 nucleotides agree with TRBD1. CDR3 length: 16 residues. In germline, CDR1 is MNHEY, CDR2 SMNVEV (reference sequence). Trimming removed 4 bases from V and 6 bases from J; junction bases left unmatched: 8. CDR3 in DNA: TGTGCCAGCAGTTCTCTGATGGGACAGGGGCATGAAAAACTGTTTTTT. This translates into CASSSLMGQGHEKLFF.

This clonotype has ten or more counts. This sequence joins TRBV20-1 and TRBJ2-7; 9 bases map to TRBD2. The CDR3 contains 14 residues. Germline CDR1 reads DFQATT; CDR2 reads SNEGSKA (reference sequence). With V trimmed by 6 bases and J by 4 bases, 10 bases remained unmatched. This chain's CDR3 is CSAFEGLAVYEQYF. The CDR3 nucleotides are TGCAGTGCCTTCGAGGGACTAGCAGTATACGAGCAGTACTTC.

The rearrangement joins TRBV10-3 to TRBJ2-2, with D hard to call. Germline V gene lookup returns CDR1 ENHRY and CDR2 SYGVKD. The CDR3 extends over 16 amino acids. With 5 bases removed from V and 0 bases from J, the gap between germline ends came to 13 bases. The CDR3 bases are TGTGCCATCAGTTTAGACACAGCTTCGAACACCGGGGAGCTGTTTTTT. It encodes CAISLDTASNTGELFF.

The V gene is TRBV7-2, the J gene TRBJ2-3; 7 nucleotides match TRBD1. CDR1 is SGHTA, CDR2 FQGNSA, per germline. The CDR3 totals 14 residues. Trimming removed 5 bases from V and 4 bases from J; junction bases left unmatched: 6. In DNA form, the CDR3 reads TGTGCCAGCAGCCCGACAGGGAAGGCAGATACGCAGTATTTT. Protein product: CASSPTGKADTQYF.

The chain uses TRBV6-6 and TRBJ2-2; D call uncertain. The CDR3 runs to 14 residues. Trimming removed 5 bases at V and 2 bases at J, with 9 bases between. Germline V CDR1 and CDR2: MNHNY, SVGAGI (reference sequence). CDR3 nucleotide sequence: TGTGCCAGCAGTGTACGAGTTAACACCGGGGAGCTGTTTTTT. Protein product: CASSVRVNTGELFF.

The sample holds many counts of this clonotype. The chain links TRBV20-1 to TRBJ1-1; D is uncertain. Per germline, CDR1 DFQATT and CDR2 SNEGSKA (reference sequence). The CDR3 is made up of 11 amino acids. This CDR3 is CSVRTATEAFF. CDR3 DNA: TGCAGCGTTAGGACGGCAACTGAAGCTTTCTTT.

This clonotype was detected a few times. The chain couples TRBV28 to TRBJ2-3, with 7 bases identical to TRBD2. Unmatched junction bases numbered 15, after V lost 6 bases and J lost 3 bases. The CDR3 is 17 amino acids. Germline V gives CDR1 MDHEN, CDR2 SYDVKM. In nucleotides, the CDR3 is TGTGCCAGCAGCTCCCCCGGGGGGATTTCTTATACAGATACGCAGTATTTT. Translating it yields CASSSPGGISYTDTQYF.

The rearrangement joins TRBV5-6 to TRBJ2-1; 11 bases line up with TRBD2. The CDR3 totals 17 residues. The V gene end was trimmed by 0 bases and the J gene end by 1 base; junction bases not matched to a gene: 3. Germline CDR1 is SGHDT and CDR2 is YYEEEE. CDR3 DNA: TGTGCCAGCAGCTTGGGGACTAGCGGGCCATCCTACAATGAGCAGTTCTTC. Translating gives CASSLGTSGPSYNEQFF.

The V call is TRBV6-1, the J call TRBJ2-7; 9 nucleotides match TRBD2. Trimming cost V 5 bases and J 5 bases; bases outside gene matches: 10. The germline CDR1 and CDR2 sequences are MNHNS and SASEGT. There are 15 residues in the CDR3. The DNA of the CDR3 is TGTGCCAGCAGTTACGTTAGCGGGAGCGGAAACGAGCAGTACGTC. The encoded protein is CASSYVSGSGNEQYV.

This clonotype was observed at least ten times. The rearrangement joins TRBV7-2 to TRBJ1-1; possible D gene TRBD1, 6 bases. Trimming cost V 1 base and J 4 bases, with 16 bases left between them. Germline V CDR1 and CDR2: SGHTA, FQGNSA. The CDR3 length is 16 residues. In DNA, the CDR3 is TGTGCCAGCAGCTTAGATGGGGGGGCTTGGGGCACTGAAGCTTTCTTT. It encodes CASSLDGGAWGTEAFF.

This clonotype showed up many times. Germline and junction disagree at one end, which may indicate a read error. The chain joins TRBV7-2 to TRBJ2-6; 8 bases line up with TRBD2. The length of the CDR3 is 15 residues. Germline V CDR1 and CDR2: SGHTA, FQGNSA. The CDR3 reads CASRLAGTGANVLTF. Here the CDR3 DNA reads TGTGCCAGCAGATTAGCGGGAACTGGGGCCAACGTCCTGACTTTC.

The sample holds many counts of this clonotype. The J gene is TRBJ1-2, the V gene TRBV7-2; D uncertain. Germline V CDR1 and CDR2: SGHTA, FQGNSA. Trimming took 5 bases from V and 0 from J, leaving 13 bases between them. The CDR3 runs 15 residues. DNA for the CDR3: TGTGCCAGCAGCCCCGAGGGAATTCCTAACTATGGCTACACCTTC. Translating it yields CASSPEGIPNYGYTF.

This clonotype was seen a few times. The chain couples TRBV10-3 to TRBJ1-1; D remains unclear. V lost 2 bases, J lost 1 base, and 8 bases lay in between. The CDR3 totals 14 residues. Germline V lookup: CDR1 ENHRY, CDR2 SYGVKD. This CDR3 is CAISERNANTEAFF. In DNA, the CDR3 is TGTGCCATCAGTGAGAGGAACGCGAACACTGAAGCTTTCTTT.

The V call is TRBV2, the J call TRBJ1-1; 7 nucleotides align to TRBD1. With 1 base clipped from V and 4 bases from J, the junction kept 6 bases outside the gene matches. Germline V CDR1 and CDR2: SNHLY, FYNNEI. CDR3 length: 15 residues. The CDR3 loop is CASSEDRGSFTEAFF. The CDR3 nucleotides are TGTGCCAGCAGTGAAGACAGGGGTTCATTCACTGAAGCTTTCTTT.

This clonotype was counted at least ten times. The CDR3 nucleotides read TGTGCCAGCCGGCAGACTAGCGGGAACCAAGAGACCCAGTACTTC. As protein: CASRQTSGNQETQYF. The rearrangement uses TRBV2 and TRBJ2-5; 11 bases are shared with TRBD2. CDR3 length equals 15 residues. J gave up 0 bases and V 8 bases, and 5 bases lay outside the gene matches. CDR1 SNHLY and CDR2 FYNNEI come from the germline V gene.

This clonotype was counted between two and nine times. CDR3: CASSLRAPNEQFF. CDR3 in DNA: TGTGCCAGCAGCTTGCGGGCCCCCAATGAGCAGTTCTTC. The V call is TRBV5-8, the J call TRBJ2-1; D gene uncertain. V was pared by 1 base and J by 6 bases, with 8 bases between. This CDR3 is built from 13 residues. Germline CDR1 SGHTS, CDR2 YDEGEE.

This clonotype was seen a handful of times. The chain uses TRBV5-6 and TRBJ1-1; 8 nucleotides line up with TRBD1. CDR3 length equals 13 residues. Germline trimming cut 5 bases from V and 5 bases from J; bases unmatched to any gene: 5. CDR1 and CDR2 from the germline V gene are SGHDT and YYEEEE. The CDR3 reads CASRRTGFTEAFF. In nucleotides, the CDR3 is TGTGCCAGCAGGAGGACAGGGTTTACTGAAGCTTTCTTT.